This T cell receptor beta chain was obtained from a study of blood T cells in healthy people across ages. Germline V gene data show CDR1 as MNHEY and CDR2 as SVGAGI. V was cut by 0 bases and J by 10 bases, with 15 bases left in between. CDR3 length: 14 residues. Regarding this clonotype: The antigen is unknown.

General study points: Observed TCR beta diversity per million T cells went down as age went up. This fall followed a roughly linear course with age. The study could not conclusively compare naive and antigen-experienced cells, given its unsorted PBMCs.

A second 7 to 11 cycle PCR used barcoded and J-beta primers. MiXCR, applied by TCRdb to the 5' RACE reads, yields one record per CDR3 protein. The profile shows 1,300,000 or so distinct CDR3 sequences, roughly 59% of them singletons. The specimen was blood. The gene calls are TRBV6-5 and TRBJ1-1, with D unclear. This TCR came from a man aged 18 to 29 in good health. CDR3 nucleotide sequence: TGTGCCAGCAGTTACTCGTACCGGCCCTCAGTAGCTTTCTTT. It codes for CASSYSYRPSVAFF.